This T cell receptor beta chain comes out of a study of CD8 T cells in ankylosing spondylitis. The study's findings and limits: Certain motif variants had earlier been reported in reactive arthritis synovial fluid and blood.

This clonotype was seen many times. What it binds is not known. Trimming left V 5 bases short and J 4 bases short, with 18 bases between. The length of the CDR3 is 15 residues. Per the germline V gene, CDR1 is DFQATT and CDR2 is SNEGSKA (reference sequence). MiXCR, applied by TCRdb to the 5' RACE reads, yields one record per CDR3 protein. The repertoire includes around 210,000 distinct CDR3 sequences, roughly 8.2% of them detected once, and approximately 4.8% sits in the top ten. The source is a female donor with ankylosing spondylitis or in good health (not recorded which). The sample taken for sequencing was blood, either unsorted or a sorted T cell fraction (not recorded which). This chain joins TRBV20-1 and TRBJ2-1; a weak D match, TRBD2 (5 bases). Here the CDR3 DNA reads TGCAGTGCTTTTCCCGGAGGAGCCCCTTACAATGAGCAGTTCTTC. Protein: CSAFPGGAPYNEQFF.